This T cell receptor (beta chain) was identified in a study of sequential checkpoint blockade in melanoma. Overall study context: Each arm's sequence ended with maintenance nivolumab.

CDR1 SEHNR and CDR2 FQNEAQ come from the germline V gene (reference sequence). V shed 6 bases and J 7 bases; nucleotides not matched to a gene: 14. This CDR3 is 16 amino acids long. Documented treatment: randomized to nivolumab then ipilimumab (arm A) or the reverse (arm B). Patients had received no earlier DNA-damaging chemotherapy. Libraries were prepared by immunoSEQ multiplex PCR; TCRdb keeps only in-frame clonotypes and omits some of them. Of about 12,000 clones in the sample, around 65% were seen once. The sample consisted of CD8+ T cells sorted from blood (inferred from file names), taken from a patient given nivolumab and ipilimumab in sequence. The chain has TRBV7-9 and TRBJ2-1; 8 bases agree with TRBD2. The origin of this receptor is a human donor with melanoma. CDR3 amino acids: CASSFKAGVGGNEQFF. For the CDR3, the DNA is TGTGCCAGCAGTTTTAAAGCGGGAGTGGGGGGTAATGAGCAGTTCTTC. The full variable domain, its missing parts supplied by reference TRBV7-9 and TRBJ2-1, is DTGVSQNPRHKITKRGQNVTFRCDPISEHNRLYWYRQTLGQGPEFLTYFQNEAQLEKSRLLSDRFSAERPKGSFSTLEIQRTEQGDSAMYLCASSFKAGVGGNEQFFGPGTRLTVL.